This T cell receptor beta chain was identified during a study of T cell responses to AZD1222 COVID-19 vaccine. The data were produced by immunoSEQ multiplex PCR, yet TCRdb's version contains in-frame clones alone and is incomplete. This table has 130,000 to 150,000 clones, about nine tenths appearing once. On this clone: Antigen specificity is unknown.

Overall study findings and caveats: Donor demographics were predominantly white British with a female majority; clonal diversity may be underestimated. Researchers took repertoire samples only after the peak T cell response had come.

CDR1 SGHAT and CDR2 FQNNGV come from the germline V gene. The CDR3 runs to 17 residues. J gave up 6 bases and V 3 bases, and 12 bases lay outside the gene matches. The chain combines TRBV11-2 with TRBJ2-2, with TRBD2 matching over 8 bases. Specimen: peripheral blood, collected on day 0 of MenACWY control vaccination. The receptor was derived from an adult in good health. For the CDR3, the DNA is TGTGCCAGCAGCTTGGGACCCGCGGGGGGAAGAGCCGGGGAGCTGTTTTTT. Protein sequence: CASSLGPAGGRAGELFF. The full variable domain, completed using reference TRBV11-2 and TRBJ2-2, is EAGVAQSPRYKIIEKRQSVAFWCNPISGHATLYWYQQILGQGPKLLIQFQNNGVVDDSQLPKDRFSAERLKGVDSTLKIQPAKLEDSAVYLCASSLGPAGGRAGELFFGEGSRLTVL.